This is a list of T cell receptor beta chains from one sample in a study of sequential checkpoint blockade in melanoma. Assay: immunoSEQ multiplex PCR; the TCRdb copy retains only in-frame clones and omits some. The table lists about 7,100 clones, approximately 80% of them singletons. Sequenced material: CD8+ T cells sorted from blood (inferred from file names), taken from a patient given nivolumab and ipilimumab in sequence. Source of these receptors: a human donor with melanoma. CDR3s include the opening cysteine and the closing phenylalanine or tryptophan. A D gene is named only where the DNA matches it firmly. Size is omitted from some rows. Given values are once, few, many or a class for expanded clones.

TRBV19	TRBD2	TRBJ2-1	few	TGTGCCAGTAGTTCGACTAGCGGGAGTTTCAATGAGCAGTTCTTC	CASSSTSGSFNEQFF
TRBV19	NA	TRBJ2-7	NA	TGTGCCAGTAGGGCAGCGTGGACATCACCCTACGAGCAGTACTTC	CASRAAWTSPYEQYF
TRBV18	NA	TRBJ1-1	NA	TGTGCCAGCTCACTCAGGGCCGTGAACACTGAAGCTTTCTTT	CASSLRAVNTEAFF
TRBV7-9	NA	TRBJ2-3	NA	TGTGCCAGCAGCTTGAAAGTCGGTACGCAGTATTTT	CASSLKVGTQYF
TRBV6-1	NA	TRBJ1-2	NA	TGTGCCAGCAGACCTCGAACAGGGTTCGATGGCTACACCTTC	CASRPRTGFDGYTF
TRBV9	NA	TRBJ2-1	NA	TGTGCCAGCAGCGTAGAGAGGTGGGACTTCAATGAGCAGTTCTTC	CASSVERWDFNEQFF
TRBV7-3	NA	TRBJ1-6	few	TGCGCCAGCAGCCTTACCCACCGGGATCCACCGACACCCCTCCACTTT	CASSLTHRDPPTPLHF
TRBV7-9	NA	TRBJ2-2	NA	TGTGCCCTGGACAGGGAGGGCACCGGGGAGCTGTTTTTT	CALDREGTGELFF
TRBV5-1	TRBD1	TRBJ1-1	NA	TGCGCCAGCAGCGCCAACAGGGGCGCTGAAGCTTTCTTT	CASSANRGAEAFF
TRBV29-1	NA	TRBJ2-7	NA	TGCAGCGTGTCCCGGTCGCTTGCCTACGAGCAGTACTTC	CSVSRSLAYEQYF
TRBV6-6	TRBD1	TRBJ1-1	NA	TGTGCCAGCAGCCTCAGGGACAGGGGGAACACTGAAGCTTTCTTT	CASSLRDRGNTEAFF
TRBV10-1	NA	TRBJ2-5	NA	TGCGCCGGGTCGTGGGGGAGGCGGCAAGAGACCCAGTACTTC	CAGSWGRRQETQYF
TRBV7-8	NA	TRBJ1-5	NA	TGTGCCAGCAGCCTTAGCGACGCTAGCAATCAGCCCCAGCATTTT	CASSLSDASNQPQHF
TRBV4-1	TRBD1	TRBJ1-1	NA	TGCGCCAGCAGCCAAGATCTTACAGGGGCGGGGGCTTTCTTT	CASSQDLTGAGAFF
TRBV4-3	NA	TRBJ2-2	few	TGCGCCAGCAGCCAAGATGCGCCGGGGGGCCGTACCGGGGAGCTGTTTTTT	CASSQDAPGGRTGELFF
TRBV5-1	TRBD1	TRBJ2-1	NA	TGCGCCAGCAGCTTTGGGGACAGGGTTGCGGGTGGGTTTTACAATGAGCAGTTCTTC	CASSFGDRVAGGFYNEQFF
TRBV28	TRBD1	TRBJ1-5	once	TGTGCCAGCAGTCCCCGGACAGGGTCAAGTCAGCCCCAGCATTTT	CASSPRTGSSQPQHF
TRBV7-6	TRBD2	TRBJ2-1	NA	TGTGCCAGCAGCCCAGCGGGAGGGCCGATTGATGAGCAGTTCTTC	CASSPAGGPIDEQFF
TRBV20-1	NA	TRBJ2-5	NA	TGCAGTGCCCTGAGGGAGACCCAGTACTTC	CSALRETQYF
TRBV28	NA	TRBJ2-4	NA	TGTGCCAGCAGTTTAGTTCGGTTAGCCAAAAACATTCAGTACTTC	CASSLVRLAKNIQYF
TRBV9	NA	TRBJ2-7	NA	TGTGCCAGCAGCGTCGCCAGCGGACCCTACGAGCAGTACTTC	CASSVASGPYEQYF
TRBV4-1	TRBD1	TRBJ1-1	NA	TGCGCCAGCAGCCAAGGACAGGGGTTCGTGAACACTGAAGCTTTCTTT	CASSQGQGFVNTEAFF
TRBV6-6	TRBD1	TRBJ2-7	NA	TGTGCCAGCAGTTACTCGCGAACAGGGGTGGTCGAGCAGTACTTC	CASSYSRTGVVEQYF
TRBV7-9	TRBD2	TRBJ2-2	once	TGTGCCAGCAGCTCGGGACTAGCGATCGGGGAGCTGTTTTTT	CASSSGLAIGELFF
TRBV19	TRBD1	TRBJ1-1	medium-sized	TGTGCCAGTAGTATGGTGACAGGGGTGGGCACTGAAGCTTTCTTT	CASSMVTGVGTEAFF
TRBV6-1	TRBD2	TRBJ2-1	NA	TGTGCCAGCAGAGGACTAGCGGGAGGGGTTGAGCAGTTCTTC	CASRGLAGGVEQFF
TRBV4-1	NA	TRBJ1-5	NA	TGCGCCAGCAGCCAAGAGCAGGGGTGGGGGAATCAGCCCCAGCATTTT	CASSQEQGWGNQPQHF
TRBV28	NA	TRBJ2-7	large	TGTGCCAGCAGCGGACACGGGAGCTCCTACGAGCAGTACTTC	CASSGHGSSYEQYF
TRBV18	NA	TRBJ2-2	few	TGTGCCAGCTCACCAAGGACTGCAACCGGGGAGCTGTTTTTT	CASSPRTATGELFF
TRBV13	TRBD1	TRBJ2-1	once	TGTGCCAGCAGCTTATTGGACAGGGTATTCTTC	CASSLLDRVFF
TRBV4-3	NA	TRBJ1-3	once	TGCGCCAGCAGCCAAGATACGAACAGCCGCTCTGGAAACACCATATATTTT	CASSQDTNSRSGNTIYF
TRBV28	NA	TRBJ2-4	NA	TGTGCCAGCAGGACTTATGCCAAAAACATTCAGTACTTC	CASRTYAKNIQYF
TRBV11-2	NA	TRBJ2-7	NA	TGTGCCAGCAGCTTGGGGGCCTCCTACGAGCAGTACTTC	CASSLGASYEQYF
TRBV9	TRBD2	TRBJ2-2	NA	TGTGCCAGCAGCCCTGAGGGGACAGATAAACTAGCGGGAGGGGTGCACGGGGAGCTGTTTTTT	CASSPEGTDKLAGGVHGELFF
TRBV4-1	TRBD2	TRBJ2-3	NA	TGCGCCAGCAGCCAGGCGGGACTAGCGGGAGATACAGATACGCAGTATTTT	CASSQAGLAGDTDTQYF
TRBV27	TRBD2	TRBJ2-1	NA	TGTGCCAGCAGTTTTGGACTAGCGGGAAATGAGCAGTTCTTC	CASSFGLAGNEQFF
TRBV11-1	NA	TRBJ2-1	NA	TGTGCCAGCAGCTTTGGAACTACCTACAATGAGCAGTTCTTC	CASSFGTTYNEQFF
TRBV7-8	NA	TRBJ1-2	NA	TGTGCCAGCAGCCCGTCGGAGCAAACCAACTATGGCTACACCTTC	CASSPSEQTNYGYTF
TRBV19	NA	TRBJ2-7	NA	TGTGCCAGTAGCACAGGGGTCCGGGAGGGCCTCTACGAGCAGTACTTC	CASSTGVREGLYEQYF